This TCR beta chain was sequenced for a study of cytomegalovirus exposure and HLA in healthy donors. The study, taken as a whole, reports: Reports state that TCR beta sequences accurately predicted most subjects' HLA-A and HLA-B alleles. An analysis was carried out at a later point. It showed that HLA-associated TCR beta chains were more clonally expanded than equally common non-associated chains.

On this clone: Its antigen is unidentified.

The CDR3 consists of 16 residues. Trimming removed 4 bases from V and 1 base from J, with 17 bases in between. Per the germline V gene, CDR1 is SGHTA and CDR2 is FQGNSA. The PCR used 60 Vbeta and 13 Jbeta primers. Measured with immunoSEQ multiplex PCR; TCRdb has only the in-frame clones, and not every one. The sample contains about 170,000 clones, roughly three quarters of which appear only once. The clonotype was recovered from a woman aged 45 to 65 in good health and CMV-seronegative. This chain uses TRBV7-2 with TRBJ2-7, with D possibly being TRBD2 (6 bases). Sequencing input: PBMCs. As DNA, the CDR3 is TGTGCCAGCAGCTCGACCCGGGCGGGGCGATCCTACGAGCAGTACTTC. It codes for CASSSTRAGRSYEQYF.